These 3 T cell receptor beta chains originate from one sample sequenced in a study of blood T cell repertoires in COVID-19. Here immunoSEQ multiplex PCR was the method, and the copy in TCRdb shows in-frame clones only, minus some. This table holds over 200,000 clones, roughly 88% found once. The sample taken for sequencing was PBMCs or T cells enriched from blood (not recorded which). The receptors originated from a middle-aged woman with acute COVID-19.

This rearrangement joins TRBV18 to TRBJ2-5; 9 positions match TRBD1. The CDR3 is made up of 15 amino acids. The germline V gene encodes CDR1 KGHSH and CDR2 LQKENI. V shed 2 bases and J 2 bases; nucleotides not matched to a gene: 3. The DNA for the CDR3 is TGTGCCAGCTCACCAGGGACAGGGAGGCAAGAGACCCAGTACTTC. Protein product: CASSPGTGRQETQYF.

This clone was detected only once. This chain links TRBV29-1 with TRBJ2-3; 7 bases match TRBD2. Germline V gene lookup returns CDR1 SQVTM and CDR2 ANQGSEA. This CDR3 has 16 amino acids. Trimming at V came to 2 bases and at J to 2 bases, leaving 10 bases not matched to a gene. The chain's CDR3 is CSVEFLSSGATDTQYF. CDR3 nucleotides: TGCAGCGTTGAATTTTTGTCTAGCGGAGCCACAGATACGCAGTATTTT.

The V gene is TRBV2, the J gene TRBJ1-4; D is ambiguous. The CDR3 is 15 amino acids. Germline CDR1 and CDR2: SNHLY and FYNNEI. Trimming left V 4 bases short and J 0 bases short, with 9 bases between. This chain's CDR3 is CASSGLVATNEKLFF. The DNA for the CDR3 is TGTGCCAGCAGTGGACTCGTTGCAACTAATGAAAAACTGTTTTTT.